This TCR beta chain originates from a study of T-cell reconstitution after alpha-beta-depleted transplantation in children. The CDR3 is 15 amino acids. Trimming cost V 1 base and J 3 bases, with 12 bases left between them. Per the germline V gene, CDR1 is SGHRS and CDR2 is YFSETQ. Study-wide results and caveats: Several hundred rapidly expanded clones from non-depleted graft cells reportedly supplied alpha-beta T cells about two months post-transplant. The study traced high day-60 TCRbeta diversity in some patients to surviving recipient T cells and thymic progenitors. From newly produced T cells came most of the T-cell counts and diversity one year after transplant.

In this sample, this clonotype turned up a few times. Its antigen is still unknown. The library targeted TCRbeta and was prepared with unique molecular identifiers. TCRdb redid the calling of the PCR reads with MiXCR, one entry per CDR3 protein. The table records about 250,000 distinct CDR3 sequences, roughly a quarter of them present only once. The gene calls are TRBV5-1 and TRBJ2-3; possible D gene TRBD1, 5 bases. The clonotype comes from a female patient under 10 years old who had a stem cell transplant for congenital amegakaryocytic thrombocytopenia, so the T cells may come from the graft donor. The specimen comprised PBMCs, mostly from graft donor cells, sampled 360 days after TCRalphabeta/CD19-depleted stem cell transplant. The CDR3 protein is CASSLRPGWTDTQYF. DNA for the CDR3: TGCGCCAGCAGCTTGAGGCCAGGGTGGACAGATACGCAGTATTTT.